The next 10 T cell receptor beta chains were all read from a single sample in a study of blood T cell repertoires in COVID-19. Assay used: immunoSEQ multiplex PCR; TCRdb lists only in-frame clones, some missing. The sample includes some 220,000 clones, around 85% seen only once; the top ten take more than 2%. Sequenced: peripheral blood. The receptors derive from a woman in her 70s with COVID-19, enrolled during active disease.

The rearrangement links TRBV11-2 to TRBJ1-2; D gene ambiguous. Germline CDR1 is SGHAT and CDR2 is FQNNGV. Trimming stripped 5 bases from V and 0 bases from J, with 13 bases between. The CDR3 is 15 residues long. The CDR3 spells CASSQVSVANYGYTF. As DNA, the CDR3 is TGTGCCAGCAGCCAAGTATCGGTCGCTAACTATGGCTACACCTTC.

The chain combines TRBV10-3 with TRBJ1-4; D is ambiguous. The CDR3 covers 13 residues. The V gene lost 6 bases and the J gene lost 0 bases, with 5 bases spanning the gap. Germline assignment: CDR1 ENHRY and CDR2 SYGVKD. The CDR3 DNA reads TGTGCCATCAGCGGAGCAACTAATGAAAAACTGTTTTTT. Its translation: CAISGATNEKLFF.

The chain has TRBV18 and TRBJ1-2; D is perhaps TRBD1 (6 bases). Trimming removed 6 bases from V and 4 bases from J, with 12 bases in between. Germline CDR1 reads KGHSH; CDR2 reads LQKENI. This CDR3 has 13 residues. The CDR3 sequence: CASSRGSAYGYTF. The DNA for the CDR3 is TGTGCCAGCTCCAGGGGATCGGCCTATGGCTACACCTTC.

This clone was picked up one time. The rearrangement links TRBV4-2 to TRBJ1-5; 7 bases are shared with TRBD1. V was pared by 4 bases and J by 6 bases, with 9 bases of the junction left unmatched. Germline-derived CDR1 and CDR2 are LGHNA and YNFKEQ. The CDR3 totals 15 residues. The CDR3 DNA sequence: TGTGCCAGCAGCCGTGGGACAGAGACCTCTCAGCCCCAGCATTTT. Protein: CASSRGTETSQPQHF.

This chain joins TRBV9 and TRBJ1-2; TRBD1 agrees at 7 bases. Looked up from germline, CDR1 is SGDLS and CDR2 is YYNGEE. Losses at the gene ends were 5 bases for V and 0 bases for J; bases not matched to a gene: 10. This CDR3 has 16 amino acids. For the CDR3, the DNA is TGTGCCAGCAGTTCAGGGGGTGACAGCCCTAACTATGGCTACACCTTC. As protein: CASSSGGDSPNYGYTF.

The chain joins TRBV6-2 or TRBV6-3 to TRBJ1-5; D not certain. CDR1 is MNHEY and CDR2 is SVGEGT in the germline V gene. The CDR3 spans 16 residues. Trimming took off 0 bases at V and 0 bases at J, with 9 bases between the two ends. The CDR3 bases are TGTGCCAGCAGTTACTCGAGGGCACATAGCAATCAGCCCCAGCATTTT. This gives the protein CASSYSRAHSNQPQHF.

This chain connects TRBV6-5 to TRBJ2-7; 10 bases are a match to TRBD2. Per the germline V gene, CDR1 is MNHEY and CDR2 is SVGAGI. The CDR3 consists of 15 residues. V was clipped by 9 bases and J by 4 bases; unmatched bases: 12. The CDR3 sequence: CASKFSGGPNYEQYF. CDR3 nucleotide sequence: TGTGCCAGTAAATTTAGCGGGGGGCCGAATTACGAGCAGTACTTC.

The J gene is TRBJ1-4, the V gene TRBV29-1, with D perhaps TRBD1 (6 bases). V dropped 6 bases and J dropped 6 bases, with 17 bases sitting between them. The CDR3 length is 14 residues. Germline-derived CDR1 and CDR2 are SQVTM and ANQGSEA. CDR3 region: CSVAKGGEDEKLFF. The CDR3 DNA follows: TGCAGCGTGGCAAAGGGGGGGGAGGATGAAAAACTGTTTTTT.

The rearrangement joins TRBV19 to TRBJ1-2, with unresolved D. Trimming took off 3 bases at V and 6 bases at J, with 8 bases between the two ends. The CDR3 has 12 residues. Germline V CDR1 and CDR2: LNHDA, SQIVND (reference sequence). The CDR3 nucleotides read TGTGCCAGTAGTATCGACTTAAATGGCTACACCTTC. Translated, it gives CASSIDLNGYTF. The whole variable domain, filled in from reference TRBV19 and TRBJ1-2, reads DGGITQSPKYLFRKEGQNVTLSCEQNLNHDAMYWYRQDPGQGLRLIYYSQIVNDFQKGDIAEGYSVSREKKESFPLTVTSAQKNPTAFYLCASSIDLNGYTFGSGTRLTVV.

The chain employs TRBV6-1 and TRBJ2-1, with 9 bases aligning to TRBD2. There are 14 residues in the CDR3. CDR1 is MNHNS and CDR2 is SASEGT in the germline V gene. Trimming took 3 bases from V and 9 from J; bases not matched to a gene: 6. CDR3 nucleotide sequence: TGTGCCAGCAGTGAGGGACTAGCAGGCGGTGAGCAGTTCTTC. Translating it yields CASSEGLAGGEQFF.